This T cell receptor (beta chain) was captured by sequencing in a study of blood T cell repertoires in COVID-19. Libraries were prepared by immunoSEQ multiplex PCR; TCRdb keeps only in-frame clonotypes and omits some of them. The sample lists about 180,000 clones; approximately 85% were seen once. Germline-derived CDR1 and CDR2 are SGHTA and FQGNSA. With V trimmed by 5 bases and J by 2 bases, 5 bases remained unmatched. The CDR3 loop spans 14 amino acids. V is TRBV7-2 and J is TRBJ1-2; TRBD1 matches at 7 bases. The clonotype was recovered from a man aged 55-75 years with acute or convalescent COVID-19. Source material: peripheral blood. CDR3 loop: CASSTRDRNYGYTF. In DNA form, the CDR3 reads TGTGCCAGCAGCACAAGGGACAGAAACTATGGCTACACCTTC.